One TCR beta chain is described in this entry. The target antigen is unknown. These data originate in a study of T cell repertoires in cytomegalovirus infection. Whole-study context: A matching HLA type, together with CMV infection, was signaled by public TCR beta signatures.

Whole-study findings and limits: The cumulative frequency of public TCR beta families identified carriers of CMV plus the relevant HLA.

TCRdb reprocessed the reads via MiXCR and lists one record per CDR3 protein. The sample has about 530,000 distinct CDR3 sequences, approximately 26% seen once. This TCR came from a human donor in good health (CMV status not recorded). Some clones in this sample may be carry-over from other donors' samples. Sequenced input: PBMCs.

The CDR3 DNA follows: TGTGCCAGCAGCCCTCTTACGGGACTAGCGTTTCCAGATACGCAGTATTTT. Protein: CASSPLTGLAFPDTQYF. V is TRBV11-3 and J is TRBJ2-3, with TRBD2 matching 10 bases. The V and J ends lost 5 bases and 4 bases, in that order; junction bases with no gene match: 12. The CDR3 extends over 17 amino acids. CDR1 and CDR2 (germline): SGHNT, YENEEA.